Following are 3 T cell receptor beta chains from one sample sequenced in a study of cytotoxic CD8 clonotypes in ibrutinib-treated CLL. The method was immunoSEQ multiplex PCR; TCRdb's version includes in-frame clones alone and lacks a portion of them. Of fewer than 50,000 clones listed, over 50% are singletons. The sample consisted of PBMCs, taken after 24 months of ibrutinib treatment. Every receptor here comes from a human donor with chronic lymphocytic leukemia.

This clone was detected only a few times. Here the CDR3 DNA reads TGCAGTGTTTCCCACCCCAGGGGCTACACCTTC. Translating gives CSVSHPRGYTF. The V call is TRBV20-1, the J call TRBJ1-2; no clear D gene. The CDR3 runs to 11 residues. Trimming stripped 7 bases from V and 8 bases from J, with 14 bases between. Germline V gives CDR1 DFQATT, CDR2 SNEGSKA (reference sequence).

CDR3 sequence: CSVAAGGIFYEQYF. CDR3 DNA sequence: TGCAGCGTTGCCGCAGGGGGTATCTTCTACGAGCAGTACTTC. The chain is built from TRBV29-1 and TRBJ2-7; 7 bases are a match to TRBD1. V lost 4 bases, J lost 3 bases, and 9 bases stayed unmatched. The CDR3 is made up of 14 amino acids. Germline V CDR1 and CDR2: SQVTM, ANQGSEA.

The J gene is TRBJ1-2, the V gene TRBV13; possibly TRBD1 for D (5 bases). The V gene's germline CDR1 is PRHDT and CDR2 FYEKMQ (reference sequence). The CDR3 contains 15 residues. Between the trimmed V and J ends, which lost 7 bases and 3 bases, there was a span of 18 bases. The CDR3 reads CASTPVAGPHYGYTF. The DNA for the CDR3 is TGTGCCAGCACCCCTGTAGCGGGACCGCACTATGGCTACACCTTC.